The TCR beta chain under discussion was sequenced for a study of T cell responses to AZD1222 COVID-19 vaccine. On the study more broadly: Whether given at about 4 or about 12 weeks, second doses were pooled. Study observations and caveats: The CD4 TCRs associated with vaccination extended across spike and predominated at 160-218 and 743-854. Vaccination with two AZD1222 doses was followed by a rise in Spike-specific TCR breadth and depth. The donor cohort was predominantly white British with a female majority, and clonal diversity may have been underestimated.

Some clones are missing from TCRdb's copy, which holds only in-frame ones; the method was immunoSEQ multiplex PCR. Here the sample spans approximately 70,000 clones, 80% to 90% being singletons. Comments on this clone: Its antigen is still unknown.

The length of the CDR3 is 14 residues. V was clipped by 4 bases and J by 4 bases, with 11 bases between them. Germline CDR1 is LGHDT and CDR2 is YNNKEL (reference sequence). This TCR was recovered from an adult in good health. The chain recombines TRBV3-1 (or the pseudogene TRBV3-2) with TRBJ1-5, with D maybe TRBD1 (5 bases). The material was peripheral blood, obtained on day 0 of AZD1222 vaccination. CDR3 coding DNA: TGTGCCAGCAGCCTCGGGACCGGGAATCAGCCCCAGCATTTT. It translates to CASSLGTGNQPQHF.